This record looks at one T cell receptor (beta chain) sequence and its context. Its cognate antigen is unknown. PCR primers comprised 60 Vbeta and 13 Jbeta primers. The data were produced by immunoSEQ multiplex PCR, yet TCRdb's version contains in-frame clones alone and is incomplete. This sample's table reports roughly 70,000 clones. Likely unrecorded immune exposures existed in these nominally healthy donors. This sample is part of a study of cytomegalovirus exposure and HLA in healthy donors. Study results and caveats: The study designated roughly 160 TCR beta chains cytomegalovirus-associated. Reports indicate that TCR beta sequences accurately predicted the HLA-A and HLA-B alleles of most subjects. Most TCR beta V segments were productive about 90% or about 30% of the time in an earlier analysis.

Trimming removed 0 bases at V and 1 base at J, with 10 bases between. CDR1 and CDR2 (germline): KGHSH, LQKENI. CDR3 size: 15 residues. This chain joins TRBV18 and TRBJ2-7; perhaps TRBD2 as D (5 bases). Sequencing input: PBMCs. The TCR originated in a female donor in good health and CMV-seropositive. CDR3 loop: CASSPPSVPSYEQYF. DNA of the CDR3: TGTGCCAGCTCACCACCTAGCGTGCCTTCCTACGAGCAGTACTTC.